The next 21 T cell receptor beta chains were all read from a single sample in a study of response to subunit inactivated influenza vaccine. TCRdb re-derived calls from the RT-PCR reads in MiXCR, one entry per CDR3 protein. The top ten hold about a tenth of the sample, which has 750,000 to 850,000 distinct CDR3 sequences, about 18% seen once. The material sequenced was PBMCs from blood, taken 4 to 6 days after vaccination. The receptors originated from a man aged 45-65 years who received an inactivated influenza vaccine.

This clonotype appeared many times. V usage is TRBV15 and J usage is TRBJ2-3; possible D gene TRBD1, 5 bases. The CDR3 is made up of 15 amino acids. Trimming left V 1 base short and J 3 bases short, with 11 bases between. Germline CDR1 LNHNV, CDR2 YYDKDF (reference sequence). CDR3 sequence: CATSRAQGRTDTQYF. The CDR3 nucleotides read TGTGCCACCAGCAGAGCGCAGGGTAGAACAGATACGCAGTATTTT.

The chain couples TRBV29-1 to TRBJ1-4, with TRBD1 as a possible D gene (5 bases). The germline gives CDR1 SQVTM, CDR2 ANQGSEA. V gave up 3 bases and J gave up 7 bases, with 21 bases separating them. This CDR3 spans 16 amino acids. CDR3 amino acids: CSVDNPDAPGTEKLFF. DNA for the CDR3: TGCAGCGTTGACAACCCTGACGCCCCGGGGACTGAAAAACTGTTTTTT.

This chain links TRBV24-1 with TRBJ2-6; 14 bases align to TRBD2. Germline V gives CDR1 KGHDR, CDR2 SFDVKD. The CDR3 has 19 amino acids. Losses at the gene ends were 2 bases for V and 3 bases for J; bases not matched to a gene: 5. The CDR3 nucleotides read TGTGCCACCAGTGATTCTCCGGGACTAGCGGGAGTTGGGGCCAACGTCCTGACTTTC. The encoded protein is CATSDSPGLAGVGANVLTF.

This clonotype was detected only a few times. The chain combines TRBV12-3 or TRBV12-4 with TRBJ2-5; possible D gene TRBD1, 6 bases. Trimming left V 2 bases short and J 1 base short, with 11 bases between. The CDR3 consists of 15 residues. In DNA form, the CDR3 reads TGTGCCAGCAGTTTATTCGGCAGGGGCCAAGAGACCCAGTACTTC. Translating gives CASSLFGRGQETQYF.

The rearrangement joins TRBV6-2 or TRBV6-3 to TRBJ1-1; D not certain. CDR3 length equals 13 residues. The V gene's germline CDR1 is MNHEY and CDR2 SVGEGT. Between the trimmed V and J ends, which lost 4 bases and 7 bases, there was a span of 13 bases. CDR3 residues: CASSSIRHDEAFF. The CDR3 DNA is TGTGCCAGCAGTTCGATACGACATGATGAAGCTTTCTTT.

The sample holds many counts of this clonotype. The V gene is TRBV12-3 or TRBV12-4, the J gene TRBJ1-1, with 7 nucleotides matching TRBD1. J was trimmed by 4 bases and V by 5 bases; bases with no gene match: 10. The CDR3 spans 15 residues. CDR3 bases: TGTGCCAGCAGTCCCCAGACAGGGTTCGGCACTGAAGCTTTCTTT. It translates to CASSPQTGFGTEAFF.

This clonotype was counted only a few times. The chain combines TRBV3-1 with TRBJ2-1; 7 bases are a match to TRBD1. The CDR3 contains 15 residues. Germline-derived CDR1 and CDR2 are LGHDT and YNNKEL (reference sequence). The V gene end was trimmed by 0 bases and the J gene end by 7 bases; junction bases not matched to a gene: 6. This chain's CDR3 is CASSQDLGQPNEQFF. The CDR3 DNA sequence: TGTGCCAGCAGCCAAGATCTGGGACAGCCGAATGAGCAGTTCTTC.

In its sample, this clonotype was seen many times. The rearrangement links TRBV29-1 to TRBJ1-2; 9 positions match TRBD1. The V and J ends lost 4 bases and 3 bases, in that order; junction bases with no gene match: 6. This CDR3 is 14 amino acids long. Germline V gives CDR1 SQVTM, CDR2 ANQGSEA. In nucleotides, the CDR3 is TGCAGCGTTGGGGGACAGGGTCTTCACTATGGCTACACCTTC. It translates to CSVGGQGLHYGYTF.

This clonotype was detected a few times. This chain joins TRBV6-2 or TRBV6-3 and TRBJ2-7, with a weak D call TRBD1 (5 bases). Trimming removed 7 bases from V and 6 bases from J, with 13 bases in between. Germline CDR1 MNHEY, CDR2 SVGEGT. The CDR3 covers 12 residues. The DNA for the CDR3 is TGTGCCAGCACCAGACATCAGGGCGAGCAGTACTTC. Translating gives CASTRHQGEQYF.

There are a few counts of this clonotype. The rearrangement links TRBV20-1 to TRBJ2-3; D is perhaps TRBD2 (6 bases). There are 14 residues in the CDR3. V was trimmed by 1 base and J by 0 bases, leaving 8 bases between them. Germline V gene lookup returns CDR1 DFQATT and CDR2 SNEGSKA (reference sequence). The CDR3 region is CSARGRDSTDTQYF. The CDR3 region has the DNA TGCAGTGCTAGAGGGCGGGATAGCACAGATACGCAGTATTTT.

This clonotype was recorded a few times. This chain links TRBV3-1 with TRBJ2-7, with 11 bases aligning to TRBD2. J gave up 4 bases and V 6 bases, and 8 bases lay outside the gene matches. Germline lookup yields CDR1 LGHDT and CDR2 YNNKEL (reference sequence). CDR3 length: 15 residues. CDR3 in DNA: TGTGCCAGCAGAGCGACTAGCGGGAAAAGGTACGAGCAGTACTTC. It codes for CASRATSGKRYEQYF.

The rearrangement joins TRBV6-2 or TRBV6-3 to TRBJ2-2; no clear D. The CDR3 contains 16 residues. Trimming shortened V by 5 bases and J by 2 bases, and 15 bases separated the two germline ends. Germline V gives CDR1 MNHEY, CDR2 SVGEGT. For the CDR3, the DNA is TGTGCCAGCAGTAGACACGGGTTTTTCAACACCGGGGAGCTGTTTTTT. This sequence encodes CASSRHGFFNTGELFF.

This chain connects TRBV10-3 to TRBJ2-3; 8 bases fit TRBD2. Germline assignment: CDR1 ENHRY and CDR2 SYGVKD. After removal of 4 bases from V and 5 bases from J, the junction contained 5 bases not matched to a gene. CDR3 length: 14 amino acids. The CDR3 is CAISATGGLDTQYF. CDR3 bases: TGTGCCATCAGTGCTACGGGAGGGTTAGATACGCAGTATTTT.

A few counts support this clonotype. V is TRBV29-1 and J is TRBJ1-2; the match to TRBD1 covers 7 bases. Looked up from germline, CDR1 is SQVTM and CDR2 is ANQGSEA. The CDR3 sequence is 11 residues long. With V trimmed by 6 bases and J by 11 bases, 9 bases remained unmatched. This chain's CDR3 is CSVTGLDRYTF. For the CDR3, the DNA is TGCAGCGTGACAGGGCTGGATCGTTACACCTTC.

This clonotype has more than one count but fewer than ten. The chain links TRBV29-1 to TRBJ1-1, with D unclear. Trimming cost V 4 bases and J 4 bases, with 13 bases left between them. The CDR3 length is 13 residues. Germline V gene lookup returns CDR1 SQVTM and CDR2 ANQGSEA. CDR3 amino acids: CSVAPLRSTEAFF. The CDR3 region has the DNA TGCAGCGTTGCCCCTTTGAGGAGCACTGAAGCTTTCTTT.

This clonotype was detected a few times. V and J are TRBV6-1 and TRBJ2-6; 8 bases match TRBD1. The V and J ends lost 0 bases and 2 bases, in that order; junction bases with no gene match: 9. Per germline, CDR1 MNHNS and CDR2 SASEGT. The CDR3 is 19 residues long. The CDR3 coding sequence is TGTGCCAGCAGTGAAGCAACTTTATCAGGGGGCGCTGGGGCCAACGTCCTGACTTTC. Translated, it gives CASSEATLSGGAGANVLTF.

The rearrangement links TRBV12-3 or TRBV12-4 to TRBJ1-5; D is possibly TRBD1 (5 bases). The CDR3 length is 16 residues. V was pared by 5 bases and J by 7 bases, with 21 bases between. CDR3 sequence: CASSINLPSSGQPQHF. The CDR3 DNA is TGTGCCAGCAGTATTAATCTCCCGAGTTCAGGGCAGCCCCAGCATTTT.

The chain uses TRBV28 and TRBJ2-1; 14 bases are shared with TRBD2. The CDR3 contains 17 residues. Germline loops: CDR1 MDHEN, CDR2 SYDVKM. The trim removed 4 bases at V and 4 bases at J, leaving 6 bases unmatched. CDR3 nucleotide sequence: TGTGCCAGCAGTTACAGACTAGCGGGAGGGTATTACAATGAGCAGTTCTTC. Protein product: CASSYRLAGGYYNEQFF.

With regard to this clonotype: With a much larger clone just one base away, this may be a read error. The CDR3 sequence: CASRGTGRYEQYF. DNA for the CDR3: TGTGCCAGCAGAGGGACAGGGCGCTACGAGCAGTACTTC. The genes are TRBV6-1 and TRBJ2-7, with TRBD1 matching 9 bases. The V segment lost 6 bases and the J segment 3 bases; nucleotides outside the gene matches: 3. Germline assignment: CDR1 MNHNS and CDR2 SASEGT. CDR3 length: 13 residues.

This clonotype came up a few times. The V call is TRBV5-1, the J call TRBJ2-7, with 7 bases lining up with TRBD1. CDR3 length equals 18 residues. V was pared by 0 bases and J by 2 bases, with 14 bases of the junction left unmatched. Germline V gene data show CDR1 as SGHRS and CDR2 as YFSETQ. The CDR3 nucleotides read TGCGCCAGCAGCTTGGAACGCCTAAGGCCACAGGGGACCTACGAGCAGTACTTC. It is translated as CASSLERLRPQGTYEQYF.

This clonotype was counted only a few times. V is TRBV6-5 and J is TRBJ1-1, with D tentatively TRBD1 (5 bases). Germline values: CDR1 MNHEY, CDR2 SVGAGI. This CDR3 comprises 14 residues. Trimming pared 2 bases from V and 1 base from J, leaving 8 bases between. CDR3 sequence: CASSYAGRNTEAFF. For the CDR3, the DNA is TGTGCCAGCAGTTACGCAGGGAGGAACACTGAAGCTTTCTTT.